The next 5 T cell receptor beta chains were all read from a single sample in a study of shared clonotypes between healthy human individuals. Repertoires were generated with immunoSEQ multiplex PCR, while TCRdb's copy carries only in-frame clones and drops some. In the table there are about 680,000 clones, around 67% of which are singletons. The source material was memory CD4+ T cells sorted from blood. Noted subset: CD45RA-negative fraction. These receptors originate from a woman aged 25 to 39 in good health.

This clone was recorded a few times. This chain uses TRBV14 with TRBJ2-7, with D maybe TRBD1 (6 bases). The CDR3 has 16 amino acids. With 0 bases removed from V and 0 bases from J, the gap between germline ends came to 12 bases. Germline CDR1 is SGHDN and CDR2 is FVKESK. The CDR3 spells CASSQDTLQGSYEQYF. The CDR3 nucleotides read TGTGCCAGCAGCCAAGATACCCTACAGGGCTCCTACGAGCAGTACTTC. Looking up the rest from reference TRBV14 and TRBJ2-7 gives the full variable domain: EAGVTQFPSHSVIEKGQTVTLRCDPISGHDNLYWYRRVMGKEIKFLLHFVKESKQDESGMPNNRFLAERTGGTYSTLKVQPAELEDSGVYFCASSQDTLQGSYEQYFGPGTRLTVT.

This clone has a handful of counts. Other nucleotide sequences from this sample produce the same CDR3. This chain uses TRBV5-1 with TRBJ2-5; TRBD2 agrees at 13 bases. From germline, CDR1 is SGHRS and CDR2 YFSETQ. The junction had 3 bases not matched to a gene; V was cut back by 4 bases and J by 0 bases. This CDR3 spans 16 amino acids. The CDR3 protein is CASSPGLAGYQETQYF. The CDR3 region has the DNA TGCGCCAGCAGCCCGGGACTAGCGGGATACCAAGAGACCCAGTACTTC. Full variable domain (missing parts from reference TRBV5-1 and TRBJ2-5): KAGVTQTPRYLIKTRGQQVTLSCSPISGHRSVSWYQQTPGQGLQFLFEYFSETQRNKGNFPGRFSGRQFSNSRSEMNVSTLELGDSALYLCASSPGLAGYQETQYFGPGTRLLVL.

The gene calls are TRBV5-6 and TRBJ1-1, with 7 bases lining up with TRBD1. The trim removed 4 bases at V and 0 bases at J, leaving 15 bases unmatched. The CDR3 is 18 residues long. CDR1 and CDR2 (germline): SGHDT, YYEEEE. This CDR3 is CASSLFGGTDKMNTEAFF. CDR3 DNA sequence: TGTGCCAGCAGCCTATTTGGCGGGACAGATAAAATGAACACTGAAGCTTTCTTT.

This clone rates as medium-sized. This chain connects TRBV10-3 to TRBJ2-2, with 7 bases that match TRBD2. The germline CDR1 and CDR2 sequences are ENHRY and SYGVKD. V trimming: 3 bases; J trimming: 4 bases; junction bases outside the gene matches: 5. The CDR3 loop spans 15 amino acids. The CDR3 region is CAISDSGTTTGELFF. The CDR3 DNA follows: TGTGCCATCAGTGATTCCGGGACTACCACCGGGGAGCTGTTTTTT.

This chain links TRBV5-1 with TRBJ2-5, with TRBD1 matching 11 bases. The DNA end favors TRBJ2-7, so the J call may be wrong. CDR3 length: 15 residues. Per the germline V gene, CDR1 is SGHRS and CDR2 is YFSETQ. DNA of the CDR3: TGCGCCAGCAGCCCAGGGACAGGGGGGACCTACGAGCAGTACTTC. It codes for CASSPGTGGTYEQYF.